The subject of this entry is one T cell receptor (beta chain). This sample was included in a study of T cell clones after liver transplantation. The table came from immunoSEQ multiplex PCR; TCRdb's copy has only in-frame clones and leaves some out. The sample records about 76,000 clones, around four fifths being singletons. Germline CDR1 is SNHLY and CDR2 is FYNNEI. V lost 8 bases to trimming and J lost 1 base, with 3 bases between them. The CDR3 covers 11 residues. The sequence derives from a human patient who received a liver transplant. The graft donor may have contributed some T cells. This specimen was CD4+ T cells from blood, taken at the 22-month timepoint. The chain joins TRBV2 to TRBJ1-3; no clear D. CDR3 in DNA: TGTGCCAGCCAGTCTGGAAACACCATATATTTT. Translation: CASQSGNTIYF.